Given below is one TCR beta chain in context. Libraries of TCR beta came from iRepertoire HTBI primers plus Arm-PCR of CDR3 regions. MiXCR was run by TCRdb on the multiplex PCR reads, yielding one entry per CDR3 protein. The sample gives about 330,000 distinct CDR3 sequences, about 16% of which show up once; 20% to 25% is in the top ten. This sample was included in a study of regulatory T cells in long-lasting Graves disease. Deletions cut 0 bases from V and 3 bases from J, with 12 bases between. The CDR3 is made up of 16 amino acids. Per the germline V gene, CDR1 is DFQATT and CDR2 is SNEGSKA (reference sequence). Time point described: newly diagnosed GD, antithyroid drugs for less than 3 months. Extracted RNA from PBMCs served as the source of the TCR library. The patient group derived from an endocrinology department in Xi'an, China. These data also formed part of another study, on T cells in Graves' hyperthyroidism and ophthalmopathy.

This chain joins TRBV20-1 and TRBJ1-6, with D possibly TRBD1 on 5 matching bases. The sample consisted of peripheral blood mononuclear cells (PBMCs), taken at new diagnosis, from a patient treated with antithyroid drugs. The clonotype comes from a woman between 18 and 29 years old with Graves disease. The CDR3 coding sequence is TGCAGTGCTAGAGATCGGTCCAGGGACTATAATTCACCCCTCCACTTT. It codes for CSARDRSRDYNSPLHF.